What follows describes a single T cell receptor beta chain. The antigen is undetermined. Individually, cDNA molecules had unique molecular identifiers attached to them. TCRdb re-derived calls from the 5' RACE reads in MiXCR, one entry per CDR3 protein. The data show 95,000 to 100,000 distinct CDR3 sequences, around 14% seen once. This entry comes from a study of early T cells in non-severe SARS-CoV-2 infection. Regarding the study as a whole: There was a bias toward anti-spike CD8 responses in VDJdb matching, which missed private and CD4 specificities.

V lost 0 bases and J lost 1, with 10 bases in between. CDR3 size: 15 residues. CDR1 SGHKS and CDR2 YYEKEE come from the germline V gene (reference sequence). The rearrangement links TRBV5-5 to TRBJ1-1, with TRBD1 as a possible D gene (5 bases). Material for sequencing was whole blood. This TCR was recovered from an adult who was a healthcare worker with PCR-confirmed SARS-CoV-2 infection or an uninfected control (not recorded which). The CDR3 loop is CASSLGPGPNTEAFF. DNA for the CDR3: TGTGCCAGCAGCTTGGGTCCAGGGCCGAACACTGAAGCTTTCTTT. Supplemented by reference TRBV5-5 and TRBJ1-1, the full variable domain reads DAGVTQSPTHLIKTRGQQVTLRCSPISGHKSVSWYQQVLGQGPQFIFQYYEKEERGRGNFPDRFSARQFPNYSSELNVNALLLGDSALYLCASSLGPGPNTEAFFGQGTRLTVV.